This T cell receptor (beta chain) was retrieved from a study of Graves' ophthalmopathy and Graves' hyperthyroidism (dated by TCRdb to the late 2010s). In the study overall: Peripheral blood samples were taken at the time of initial diagnosis, before any treatment was given. To explore V-J signatures that separate ophthalmopathy from hyperthyroidism, a discovery set of 95 to 100 patients was enrolled, consisting of approximately 44 with ophthalmopathy and roughly 59 with stable hyperthyroidism. In roughly six hyperthyroidism patients, the T-cell repertoires found in thyroid tissue were compared with those found in blood. TCR beta repertoire signatures were used to distinguish Graves' ophthalmopathy from Graves' hyperthyroidism and to predict progression to ophthalmopathy. For training and testing, the 100 or so patients in the discovery cohort were randomly divided in a 7:3 ratio. After sampling, hyperthyroidism patients received methimazole starting at 30 mg daily, and ophthalmopathy patients received high-dose intravenous methylprednisolone. In total, 135 blood samples were TCR-sequenced: around 42 ophthalmopathy, over 70 hyperthyroidism and approximately 17 hyperthyroidism-to-ophthalmopathy patients. The independent validation cohort included about 20 hyperthyroidism patients plus 17 patients who later progressed from hyperthyroidism to ophthalmopathy.

Remarks on this clonotype: Its antigen remains undetermined. The record has no base qualities; no much larger clone is one base away.

Ophthalmopathy patients were characterized by moderately to severely active disease, a Clinical Activity Score of at least 3, a NOSPECS grade of at least 4, and a disease duration under 3 months. Anyone with other autoimmune diseases, uncontrolled infections, pregnancy or lactation was excluded from the study. Clinical symptoms, serum thyroxine, TRAb, thyroid ultrasound and orbital computed tomography were used for diagnosis. PBMCs were isolated from approximately 10 ml of fresh peripheral blood by Ficoll-Paque density gradient centrifugation. Total RNA was extracted using Trizol reagent, and RNA quality was checked on an Agilent 2100 Bioanalyzer. Results the study describes overall, beyond this receptor: In validation, the model predicted ophthalmopathy progression with about 71% sensitivity and approximately 72% specificity; some twelve predicted patients were CT-confirmed with GO in a median of approximately six months. Most expanded thyroid clonotypes with a frequency above 0.001 also appeared in blood, which suggests that blood repertoires may reflect the immune response in the thyroid. No statistical method was used to set the sample size in advance, and the investigators knew which group each participant was assigned to. Ophthalmopathy was separated from stable hyperthyroidism by the 13-signature model with roughly 88% sensitivity and about 81% specificity in cross-validation and with 80%/75% in the test set.

Spanning cysteine to phenylalanine, the CDR3 consists of 15 amino acids. Only the CDR3 region is kept as DNA, spanning 45 bases read in frame from base 1. The germline V gene gives CDR1 as MNHEY and CDR2 as SVGEGT. V lost 5 bases and J lost 2 bases, and the count of bases not matched to a germline gene is 5. TCR beta CDR3 regions were amplified from RNA transcripts for repertoire sequencing. A first-round RT-PCR used HTBI primers with the Qiagen OneStep RT-PCR kit, followed by a second-round multiplex PCR, size selection and purification. The libraries underwent paired-end sequencing with 100 bp reads on an Illumina HiSeq2000. As for the original processing: Reads were processed with SOAPnuke, discarding reads with adapters, uncalled bases, mean Phred below 15, or no exact constant-primer or identifier match. High-quality paired reads were merged with COPE v1.2.5. Each unique nucleotide sequence was treated as a clonotype, and MiTCR v1.1 was used to align the clonotypes to the IMGT TRB V, D and J references. Only V-J combinations with frequency above 0.0001 were analysed, covering over 99% of repertoires. A TCR clonal expansion and chaos score per V-J combination was defined as the ratio of F50 clonal expansion to chaos observed in the TCRdist matrix. Welch's t-statistics and random forest were used to reduce the features to around 13 V-J combinations, which were then used as input to a naive Bayes classifier. Thyroid-blood repertoire similarity was quantified with the Morisita-Horn index. TCRdb applied fastp at Q25 and MiXCR to the public reads, then kept only in-frame beta chains. Each entry is one CDR3 protein sequence, shown with its most common DNA and genes. These V and J calls originate from TCRdb's pipeline instead of the authors' own analysis. This sample lists approximately 160,000 distinct CDR3 sequences; under 45% were detected once. 8% to 10% of the sample is in the top ten clones.

The receptor comes from a man aged 25-45 years with Graves' ophthalmopathy. Donor details come from another sample of the same person, matched by shared clones. The sample taken for sequencing was peripheral blood. The sequence links TRBV6-2 or TRBV6-3 to TRBJ2-7, and 11 bases in between align with TRBD2. The CDR3 protein is CASSTALAGAYEQYF. The base sequence is TGTGCCAGCAGTACCGCACTAGCGGGAGCCTACGAGCAGTACTTC.